The 31 T cell receptor beta chains given below trace back to one sample, sequenced in a study of human T cells and chemical hapten exposure. MiXCR, applied by TCRdb to the RACE reads, yields one record per CDR3 protein. Of roughly 97,000 distinct CDR3 sequences in the sample, 25% to 35% were seen once. Time point: patch test 3, about 24 weeks after DPC sensitization. Stated treatment: therapeutic diphenylcyclopropenone sensitization with weekly scalp DPC. The sample was whole blood, taken in connection with sensitization to the hapten diphenylcyclopropenone (DPC). The receptors stem from a man in his forties or fifties with alopecia areata. Some clones in this sample may be carry-over from other donors' samples.

V and J are TRBV3-1 and TRBJ2-1, with 10 bases lining up with TRBD2. This CDR3 spans 17 amino acids. Germline CDR1 and CDR2: LGHDT and YNNKEL (reference sequence). Trimming at V came to 0 bases and at J to 2 bases, leaving 4 bases not matched to a gene. The CDR3 nucleotides read TGTGCCAGCAGCCAAGACTCTAGCGGGGGTCCCTACAATGAGCAGTTCTTC. Its translation: CASSQDSSGGPYNEQFF.

This clonotype showed up many times. This rearrangement joins TRBV6-5 to TRBJ2-5, with 7 positions matching TRBD2. Unmatched junction bases numbered 4, after V lost 8 bases and J lost 4 bases. The CDR3 has 12 amino acids. The V gene's germline CDR1 is MNHEY and CDR2 SVGAGI. CDR3 nucleotide sequence: TGTGCCAGCCGGACGGGAGGAGAGACCCAGTACTTC. Translating it yields CASRTGGETQYF.

This clonotype showed up just a few times. The V call is TRBV5-1, the J call TRBJ2-3, with 11 bases matching TRBD2. Germline lookup yields CDR1 SGHRS and CDR2 YFSETQ. The CDR3 has 19 residues. Trimming cost V 1 base and J 0 bases; bases outside gene matches: 10. The CDR3 DNA reads as TGCGCCAGCAGCTTGAGTGGGCTAGCGGGAGGCTTAAGCACAGATACGCAGTATTTT. Its translation is CASSLSGLAGGLSTDTQYF.

The genes are TRBV27 and TRBJ2-5, with 11 positions matching TRBD1. The germline V gene encodes CDR1 MNHEY and CDR2 SMNVEV (reference sequence). Trimming at V came to 5 bases and at J to 5 bases, leaving 7 bases not matched to a gene. The CDR3 spans 15 residues. CDR3 DNA: TGTGCCAGCAGTCTCCGGACAGGGGGCGTTGAGACCCAGTACTTC. It encodes CASSLRTGGVETQYF.

The chain joins TRBV28 to TRBJ2-1; either TRBD1 or TRBD2 may supply D (5 bases each). Trimming shortened V by 5 bases and J by 9 bases, and 17 bases separated the two germline ends. This CDR3 comprises 14 residues. CDR1 is MDHEN and CDR2 is SYDVKM in the germline V gene. CDR3 in amino acids: CASSLPTRGSEQFF. In DNA, the CDR3 is TGTGCCAGCAGTCTACCCACCCGGGGCTCTGAGCAGTTCTTC.

The sample holds a few counts of this clonotype. The chain employs TRBV7-2 and TRBJ2-6; D is unclear. CDR3 length: 16 amino acids. Trimming took off 0 bases at V and 0 bases at J, with 6 bases between the two ends. The germline V gene has CDR1 SGHTA and CDR2 FQGNSA. For the CDR3, the DNA is TGTGCCAGCAGCTTAGCAGGTCTCTCTGGGGCCAACGTCCTGACTTTC. Translating gives CASSLAGLSGANVLTF.

V and J are TRBV28 and TRBJ2-5; 7 bases match TRBD1. V lost 6 bases to trimming and J lost 6 bases; unmatched junction nucleotides: 16. In germline, CDR1 is MDHEN, CDR2 SYDVKM. The CDR3 length is 16 residues. CDR3 residues: CASSTQPTGARKTQYF. Written as DNA, the CDR3 is TGTGCCAGCAGCACCCAACCCACAGGGGCCCGGAAGACCCAGTACTTC.

V gene TRBV12-3 or TRBV12-4 combines with J gene TRBJ1-3, with 7 bases that match TRBD1. Trimming at V came to 6 bases and at J to 1 base, leaving 12 bases not matched to a gene. The CDR3 sequence is 17 residues long. The CDR3 DNA reads TGTGCCAGCAGATTTTTGAGGGGGCCCCGATCTGGAAACACCATATATTTT. Protein product: CASRFLRGPRSGNTIYF.

The sample holds a few counts of this clonotype. This chain uses TRBV20-1 with TRBJ1-4; D remains ambiguous. The V end was cut by 3 bases, the J end by 5 bases, with 4 bases between. The CDR3 spans 11 residues. Germline lookup yields CDR1 DFQATT and CDR2 SNEGSKA (reference sequence). DNA for the CDR3: TGCAGTGCTAGCCAAAATGAAAAACTGTTTTTT. This encodes CSASQNEKLFF.

The V gene is TRBV14, the J gene TRBJ2-7; 7 positions agree with TRBD1. The germline gives CDR1 SGHDN, CDR2 FVKESK. The J segment lost 2 bases and the V segment lost 2 bases, leaving 9 bases of the junction unmatched. This CDR3 has 16 amino acids. The CDR3 protein is CASSQPSGQGAYEQYF. The CDR3 DNA is TGTGCCAGCAGCCAACCCTCCGGGCAGGGGGCCTACGAGCAGTACTTC.

The chain links TRBV5-1 to TRBJ1-1; D ambiguous. V was pared by 2 bases and J by 4 bases, with 6 bases between. Germline CDR1 SGHRS, CDR2 YFSETQ. The CDR3 length is 12 residues. CDR3 coding DNA: TGCGCCAGCAGCTTTTCGGGCACTGAAGCTTTCTTT. It specifies CASSFSGTEAFF.

In its sample, this clonotype was seen a few times. CDR3 in amino acids: CASSEAARMGQPQHF. CDR3 sequence (DNA): TGTGCCAGCAGTGAAGCCGCCAGGATGGGGCAGCCCCAGCATTTT. The genes are TRBV6-1 and TRBJ1-5, with D unclear. This CDR3 has 15 residues. Germline loops: CDR1 MNHNS, CDR2 SASEGT. Trimming stripped 0 bases from V and 7 bases from J, with 13 bases between.

CDR3 bases: TGTGCCAGCAGCTTGGGCAGGTGGCATGAGCAGTTCTTC. This codes for CASSLGRWHEQFF. The chain uses TRBV28 and TRBJ2-1, with no clear D. CDR3 length: 13 amino acids. Germline CDR1 reads MDHEN; CDR2 reads SYDVKM. V lost 6 bases and J 8 bases, leaving 14 bases between the germline ends.

This clonotype was seen a few times. The chain combines TRBV12-3 or TRBV12-4 with TRBJ2-5, with a weak D call TRBD1 (5 bases). With 6 bases removed from V and 3 bases from J, the gap between germline ends came to 11 bases. The CDR3 length is 13 residues. In DNA form, the CDR3 reads TGTGCCAGCAGGAGACAGAGTGAAGAGACCCAGTACTTC. Amino acid sequence: CASRRQSEETQYF.

This clonotype was seen at least ten times. The chain couples TRBV20-1 to TRBJ2-7; D unclear. The CDR3 has 15 amino acids. CDR1 and CDR2 from the germline V gene are DFQATT and SNEGSKA (reference sequence). Between the trimmed V and J ends, which lost 0 bases and 3 bases, there was a span of 15 bases. DNA of the CDR3: TGCAGTGCTAGAGAAAACGAAAATCCCGACTACGAGCAGTACTTC. Its translation is CSARENENPDYEQYF.

V usage is TRBV4-2 and J usage is TRBJ2-1; possibly TRBD1 for D (5 bases). The CDR3 sequence is 13 residues long. The germline V and J ends were trimmed by 2 bases and 5 bases, with 7 bases remaining between them. From germline, CDR1 is LGHNA and CDR2 YNFKEQ. DNA of the CDR3: TGTGCCAGCAGCCAACAGGGAAACAATGAGCAGTTCTTC. It codes for CASSQQGNNEQFF.

A single count supports this clonotype. V is TRBV20-1 and J is TRBJ2-3; D is ambiguous. The germline gives CDR1 DFQATT, CDR2 SNEGSKA (reference sequence). CDR3 size: 12 residues. The germline V and J ends were trimmed by 6 bases and 2 bases, with 9 bases remaining between them. CDR3 region: CSAVAHTDTQYF. The CDR3 nucleotides read TGCAGTGCGGTGGCACACACAGATACGCAGTATTTT.

This clonotype has only a few counts. The chain couples TRBV6-5 to TRBJ2-5, with TRBD2 identical over 10 bases. CDR1 is MNHEY, CDR2 SVGAGI, per germline. The V gene end was trimmed by 6 bases and the J gene end by 5 bases; junction bases not matched to a gene: 6. The CDR3 sequence is 14 residues long. CDR3 amino acids: CASRSAGGPETQYF. The CDR3 nucleotides read TGTGCCAGCAGGTCAGCGGGAGGGCCGGAGACCCAGTACTTC.

This clonotype has only one observation. The chain couples TRBV7-2 to TRBJ2-3; possible D gene TRBD1, 6 bases. This CDR3 comprises 15 residues. CDR1 and CDR2 (germline): SGHTA, FQGNSA. Trimming removed 5 bases at V and 2 bases at J, with 14 bases between. The CDR3 region has the DNA TGTGCCAGCAGCCTCGACAGGACCTACACAGATACGCAGTATTTT. Encoded protein: CASSLDRTYTDTQYF.

The rearrangement joins TRBV7-2 to TRBJ1-2; perhaps TRBD1 as D (5 bases). Germline CDR1 is SGHTA and CDR2 is FQGNSA. The CDR3 sequence is 14 residues long. V lost 5 bases and J 0 bases, leaving 10 bases between the germline ends. The CDR3 DNA follows: TGTGCCAGCAGCCGGGACTGGACTAACTATGGCTACACCTTC. Translated: CASSRDWTNYGYTF.

The rearrangement uses TRBV20-1 and TRBJ2-3, with 8 bases lining up with TRBD2. CDR3 length: 13 amino acids. The V and J ends lost 7 bases and 3 bases, in that order; junction bases with no gene match: 6. Germline lookup yields CDR1 DFQATT and CDR2 SNEGSKA (reference sequence). CDR3 coding DNA: TGCAGTGGACCAGCGGGAGCGACAGATACGCAGTATTTT. It codes for CSGPAGATDTQYF.

There are a few counts of this clonotype. This rearrangement joins TRBV7-8 to TRBJ2-1; 8 positions agree with TRBD1. With V trimmed by 6 bases and J by 7 bases, 11 bases remained unmatched. There are 15 residues in the CDR3. Germline loops: CDR1 SGHVS, CDR2 FQNEAQ. In nucleotides, the CDR3 is TGTGCCAGCAGTAAACAGGGGGGTGGGTGGAATGAGCAGTTCTTC. Translating gives CASSKQGGGWNEQFF.

This clonotype was seen a few times. V is TRBV27 and J is TRBJ1-1; D is unresolved. V lost 1 base, J lost 5 bases, and 8 bases lay in between. The germline gives CDR1 MNHEY, CDR2 SMNVEV (reference sequence). CDR3 length equals 13 residues. DNA of the CDR3: TGTGCCAGCAGTTTATATCCTATGACTGAAGCTTTCTTT. It encodes CASSLYPMTEAFF.

This chain joins TRBV20-1 and TRBJ1-2, with D unclear. Germline loops: CDR1 DFQATT, CDR2 SNEGSKA (reference sequence). This CDR3 is built from 12 residues. V was shortened by 5 bases and J by 5 bases, with 12 bases between the two germline ends. CDR3 sequence: CSAGSHSYGYTF. The CDR3 DNA sequence: TGCAGTGCTGGAAGCCACAGTTATGGCTACACCTTC.

J is TRBJ2-3 and V is TRBV10-3; D gene unclear. The CDR3 sequence is 15 residues long. Trimming removed 0 bases from V and 0 bases from J, with 7 bases in between. Per the germline V gene, CDR1 is ENHRY and CDR2 is SYGVKD. CDR3 DNA: TGTGCCATCAGTGAGTCCGCCGGCAGCACAGATACGCAGTATTTT. This gives the protein CAISESAGSTDTQYF.

The CDR3: CASSSGQGDEQYF. CDR3 nucleotide sequence: TGTGCCAGCAGTTCGGGACAGGGGGACGAGCAGTACTTC. This chain links TRBV6-6 with TRBJ2-7, with 11 bases lining up with TRBD1. V dropped 4 bases and J dropped 5; count of bases not matched to a gene: 1. From germline, CDR1 is MNHNY and CDR2 SVGAGI (reference sequence). The CDR3 covers 13 residues.

This clonotype was picked up one time. J is TRBJ2-7 and V is TRBV5-6, with D hard to call. Per germline, CDR1 SGHDT and CDR2 YYEEEE. V was shortened by 6 bases and J by 0 bases, with 10 bases between the two germline ends. The CDR3 consists of 13 residues. In nucleotides, the CDR3 is TGTGCCAGCACAAACGGTTTCTCCTACGAGCAGTACTTC. Its translation: CASTNGFSYEQYF.

The chain carries TRBV28 and TRBJ1-5; 9 bases fit TRBD1. V was clipped by 3 bases and J by 3 bases; unmatched bases: 3. CDR1 is MDHEN, CDR2 SYDVKM, per germline. This CDR3 has 15 amino acids. In DNA, the CDR3 is TGTGCCAGCAGTTTGGGGGACAGGGACAATCAGCCCCAGCATTTT. Amino acid sequence: CASSLGDRDNQPQHF.

The CDR3 nucleotides are TGCGCCAGCAGCTGGCGGGACAGCTTAACCGGGACCCAGTACTTC. Protein product: CASSWRDSLTGTQYF. V is TRBV5-1 and J is TRBJ2-5, with a possible D match to TRBD1 (7 bases). The V end was cut by 3 bases, the J end by 7 bases, with 19 bases between. The length of the CDR3 is 15 residues. Germline CDR1 and CDR2: SGHRS and YFSETQ.

The rearrangement uses TRBV6-6 and TRBJ2-3, with a weak D call TRBD2 (6 bases). V was trimmed by 6 bases and J by 2 bases, leaving 15 bases between them. Germline CDR1 reads MNHNY; CDR2 reads SVGAGI (reference sequence). CDR3 length: 15 amino acids. The DNA for the CDR3 is TGTGCCAGCAGAGGCCGGGACTTTTACACAGATACGCAGTATTTT. Amino acids: CASRGRDFYTDTQYF.

CDR3 coding DNA: TGTGCCACCAGCAGAGCTGGCGGCCATAATTCACCCCTCCACTTT. It encodes CATSRAGGHNSPLHF. This chain joins TRBV15 and TRBJ1-6; D remains unclear. V gave up 1 base and J gave up 5 bases, with 9 bases separating them. This CDR3 region has 15 residues. The V gene's germline CDR1 is LNHNV and CDR2 YYDKDF (reference sequence).